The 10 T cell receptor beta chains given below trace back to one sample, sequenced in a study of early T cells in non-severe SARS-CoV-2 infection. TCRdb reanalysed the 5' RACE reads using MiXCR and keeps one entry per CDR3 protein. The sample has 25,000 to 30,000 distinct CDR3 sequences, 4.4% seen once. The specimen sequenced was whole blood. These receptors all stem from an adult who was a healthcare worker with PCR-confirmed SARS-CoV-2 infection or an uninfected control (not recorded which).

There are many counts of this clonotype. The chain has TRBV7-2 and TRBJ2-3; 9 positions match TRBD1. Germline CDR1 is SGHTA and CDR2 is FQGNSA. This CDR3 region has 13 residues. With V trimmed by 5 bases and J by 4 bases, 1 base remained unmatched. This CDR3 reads CASSRTGADTQYF. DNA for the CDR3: TGTGCCAGCAGCAGGACAGGGGCAGATACGCAGTATTTT.

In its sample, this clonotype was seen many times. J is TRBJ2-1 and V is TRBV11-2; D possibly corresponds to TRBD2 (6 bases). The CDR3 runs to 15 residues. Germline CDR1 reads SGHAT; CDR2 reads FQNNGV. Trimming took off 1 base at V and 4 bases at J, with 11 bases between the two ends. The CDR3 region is CASSLGSGLYNEQFF. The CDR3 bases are TGTGCCAGCAGCTTAGGTAGCGGCCTTTACAATGAGCAGTTCTTC.

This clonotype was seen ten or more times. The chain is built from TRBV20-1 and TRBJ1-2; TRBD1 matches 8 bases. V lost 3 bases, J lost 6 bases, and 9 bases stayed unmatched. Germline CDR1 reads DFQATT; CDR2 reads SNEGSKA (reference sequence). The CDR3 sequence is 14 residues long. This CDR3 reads CSARAVDRGHGYTF. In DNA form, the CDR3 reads TGCAGTGCTAGGGCCGTCGACAGGGGCCATGGCTACACCTTC.

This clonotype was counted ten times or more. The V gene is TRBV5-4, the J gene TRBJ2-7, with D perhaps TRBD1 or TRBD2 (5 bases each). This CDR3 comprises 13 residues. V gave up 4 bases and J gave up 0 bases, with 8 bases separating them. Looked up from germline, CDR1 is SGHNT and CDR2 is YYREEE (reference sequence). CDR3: CASSEGSSYEQYF. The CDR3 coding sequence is TGTGCCAGCAGCGAGGGGAGCTCCTACGAGCAGTACTTC.

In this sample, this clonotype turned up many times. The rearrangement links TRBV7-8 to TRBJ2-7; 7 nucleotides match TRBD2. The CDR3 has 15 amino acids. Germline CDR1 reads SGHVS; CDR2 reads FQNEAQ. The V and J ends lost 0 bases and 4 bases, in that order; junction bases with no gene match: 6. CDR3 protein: CASSLAGRERYEQYF. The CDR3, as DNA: TGTGCCAGCAGCTTAGCCGGGCGGGAGAGGTACGAGCAGTACTTC.

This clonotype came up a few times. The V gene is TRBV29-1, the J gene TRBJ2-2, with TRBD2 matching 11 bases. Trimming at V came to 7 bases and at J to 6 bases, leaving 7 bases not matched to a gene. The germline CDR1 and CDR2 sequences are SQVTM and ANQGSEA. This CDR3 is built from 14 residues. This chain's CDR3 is CSASGTSGSGELFF. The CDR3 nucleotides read TGCAGCGCTTCCGGGACTAGCGGTTCCGGGGAGCTGTTTTTT.

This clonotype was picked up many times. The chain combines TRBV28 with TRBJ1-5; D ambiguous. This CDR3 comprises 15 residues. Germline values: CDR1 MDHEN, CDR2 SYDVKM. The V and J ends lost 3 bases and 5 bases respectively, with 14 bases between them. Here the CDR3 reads CASSLTSRGDQPQHF. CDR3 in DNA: TGTGCCAGCAGTTTGACATCTCGGGGAGATCAGCCCCAGCATTTT.

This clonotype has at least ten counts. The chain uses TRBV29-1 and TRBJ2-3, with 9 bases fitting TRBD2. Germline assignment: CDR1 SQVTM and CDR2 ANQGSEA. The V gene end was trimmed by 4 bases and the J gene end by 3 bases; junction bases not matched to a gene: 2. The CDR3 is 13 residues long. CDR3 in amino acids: CSVGGRVTDTQYF. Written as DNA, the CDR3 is TGCAGCGTTGGCGGGAGGGTTACAGATACGCAGTATTTT.

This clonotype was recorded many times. CDR3 in amino acids: CSARVTSFLIGEQYF. CDR3 coding DNA: TGCAGTGCTAGAGTTACTAGTTTCCTTATCGGCGAGCAGTACTTC. The rearrangement joins TRBV20-1 to TRBJ2-7, with D maybe TRBD2 (5 bases). Trimming removed 1 base from V and 6 bases from J, with 19 bases in between. Per the germline V gene, CDR1 is DFQATT and CDR2 is SNEGSKA (reference sequence). The CDR3 contains 15 residues.

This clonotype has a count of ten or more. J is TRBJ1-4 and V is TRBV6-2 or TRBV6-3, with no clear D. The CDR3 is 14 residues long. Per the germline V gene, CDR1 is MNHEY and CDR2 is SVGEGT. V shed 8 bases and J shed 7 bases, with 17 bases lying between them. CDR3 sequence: CASGRAGRSEKLFF. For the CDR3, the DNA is TGTGCCAGCGGAAGAGCCGGAAGATCTGAAAAACTGTTTTTT.